This T cell receptor (beta chain) was observed in a study of blood T cell repertoires in COVID-19. Only in-frame clones appear in the TCRdb table, and some are missing; sequencing was by immunoSEQ multiplex PCR. The table shows about 100,000 clones, with about 90% occurring only once. The sequence derives from a man aged 25-45 years in a cohort sampled during active COVID-19. Sequencing was carried out using peripheral blood.

CDR3 nucleotide sequence: TGCAGCGTCGGTACAGGGTCTGGGGCCAACGTCCTGACTTTC. Encoded protein: CSVGTGSGANVLTF. The chain recombines TRBV29-1 with TRBJ2-6, with D possibly TRBD1 on 6 matching bases. Germline V gene lookup returns CDR1 SQVTM and CDR2 ANQGSEA. CDR3 length equals 14 residues. Trimming took off 6 bases at V and 1 base at J, with 10 bases between the two ends.